The rows below give T cell receptor beta chains drawn from one sample of a study of PD-L1 blockade in urothelial cancer. This table comes from immunoSEQ multiplex PCR, and its TCRdb copy is limited to in-frame clones, with some not included. Altogether some 100,000 clones are present, about 89% being singletons, with the ten largest covering over 0.8%. Sequencing was performed on PBMCs, taken around atezolizumab (anti-PD-L1) treatment. The receptors were sampled from a woman older than 75 with urothelial cancer. CDR3s include the opening cysteine and the closing phenylalanine or tryptophan. A D gene is named only where the DNA matches it firmly. Only part of the rows carry a size: once, few, many, or a class if the clone is expanded.

size,V,D,J,DNA,CDR3
-,TRBV7-9,TRBD1,TRBJ2-7,TGTGCCAGCAGCTTAGGATGGACAGGGGCAGACGAGCAGTACTTC,CASSLGWTGADEQYF
-,TRBV5-8,-,TRBJ2-2,TGTGCCAGCAGCTTGCTCGGCAATTCGGGTGGCGGGGAGCTGTTTTTT,CASSLLGNSGGGELFF
-,TRBV5-6,TRBD1,TRBJ1-4,TGTGCCAGCAGCTACAGGGGAACTAATGAAAAACTGTTTTTT,CASSYRGTNEKLFF
-,TRBV30,-,TRBJ2-6,TGTGCCTGGAGACAGGGATCTGGGGCCAACGTCCTGACTTTC,CAWRQGSGANVLTF
-,TRBV18,TRBD1,TRBJ2-6,TGTGCCAGCTCACCATTCGGGACAGCTTACTCTGGGGCCAACGTCCTGACTTTC,CASSPFGTAYSGANVLTF
-,TRBV5-1,-,TRBJ1-1,TGCGCCAGCAGCTATACTGGACAGTTGAACACTGAAGCTTTCTTT,CASSYTGQLNTEAFF
-,TRBV20-1,TRBD2,TRBJ2-7,TGCAGTGCACGGACTAGCGGGAGCTGGTACTTC,CSARTSGSWYF
-,TRBV27,-,TRBJ2-1,TGTGCCAGCAGACCTCTTAGGGGCAATGAGCAGTTCTTC,CASRPLRGNEQFF
-,TRBV6-6,-,TRBJ2-2,TGTGCCAGTGTACCGGGCCGAGGGCCCGGGGAGCTGTTTTTT,CASVPGRGPGELFF
-,TRBV11-1,-,TRBJ2-7,TGTGCCAGCAGCTTTGGTTGGCGGACCTACGAGCAGTACTTC,CASSFGWRTYEQYF
-,TRBV5-1,-,TRBJ1-2,TGCGCCAGCAGCTTGGAGGGGTATGGCTACACCTTC,CASSLEGYGYTF
-,TRBV19,-,TRBJ1-1,TGTGCCAGCACAGACCCCGGGACATCGGCCACTGAAGCTTTCTTT,CASTDPGTSATEAFF
-,TRBV28,-,TRBJ2-1,TGTGCCAGCAGGGCGCACAGCTCCTACAATGAGCAGTTCTTC,CASRAHSSYNEQFF
-,TRBV28,-,TRBJ1-1,TGTGCCAGCAGCGCGGGGGCGCCGGAAACTGAAGCTTTCTTT,CASSAGAPETEAFF
-,TRBV7-9,TRBD1,TRBJ1-1,TGTGCCAGCAGCTCCGACAGGGGCGCGAACACTGAAGCTTTCTTT,CASSSDRGANTEAFF
-,TRBV28,-,TRBJ1-1,TGTGCCAGCAGTCCCGCGCCCCTGAACACTGAAGCTTTCTTT,CASSPAPLNTEAFF
-,TRBV19,-,TRBJ2-7,TGTGCCAGTAGTGTAACAGGGCGCCTACACGAGCAGTACTTC,CASSVTGRLHEQYF
-,TRBV7-2,TRBD1,TRBJ2-7,TGTGCCAGCAGCTTAGTCGGGGACAGCTCCTACGAGCAGTACTTC,CASSLVGDSSYEQYF
-,TRBV7-2,-,TRBJ2-3,TGTGCCAGCAGCCTAAATCGTGTCCTGGATACGCAGTATTTT,CASSLNRVLDTQYF
-,TRBV27,TRBD1,TRBJ1-1,TGTGCCAGCAGTTTGACAGGGTCCGGGTCGCTACCTGAAGCTTTCTTT,CASSLTGSGSLPEAFF
few,TRBV28,-,TRBJ1-4,TGTGCCAGCAGTATCGCGGGTTCTAATGAAAAACTGTTTTTT,CASSIAGSNEKLFF
-,TRBV5-4,-,TRBJ1-4,TGTGCCAGCAGCACGGGAGGTGTGGGGGGTACTAATGAAAAACTGTTTTTT,CASSTGGVGGTNEKLFF
few,TRBV9,TRBD2,TRBJ2-3,TGTGCCAGCAGCACTAGCGGGAAGGCAGATACGCAGTATTTT,CASSTSGKADTQYF
once,TRBV7-9,-,TRBJ2-1,TGTGCCAGCAGCTTAGCGGGAGTCGGAAGCAATGAGCAGTTCTTC,CASSLAGVGSNEQFF
-,TRBV19,TRBD1,TRBJ1-2,TGTGCCAGTACCAGGACAGGGGTTGGCTACACCTTC,CASTRTGVGYTF
-,TRBV9,TRBD2,TRBJ2-1,TGTGCCAGCAGCATGACTAGCGGGAGAATCGGTGAGCAGTTCTTC,CASSMTSGRIGEQFF
-,TRBV30,-,TRBJ1-1,TGTGCCTGGAGGGCATATCGACAGTCGAACACTGAAGCTTTCTTT,CAWRAYRQSNTEAFF
-,TRBV7-8,-,TRBJ1-5,TGTGCCAGCAGCCCTGGGGCCAATCAGCCCCAGCATTTT,CASSPGANQPQHF
-,TRBV6-5,-,TRBJ1-5,TGTGCCAGCAGTGACACCCGCAATCAGCCCCAGCATTTT,CASSDTRNQPQHF
once,TRBV7-9,-,TRBJ2-1,TGTGCCAGCAGCTTTGGGGGACTTCTAGGAGGCAATGAGCAGTTCTTC,CASSFGGLLGGNEQFF
-,TRBV7-3,-,TRBJ1-3,TGTGCCAGCAGCCCCCAATCGGAGGGCTCTGGAAACACCATATATTTT,CASSPQSEGSGNTIYF